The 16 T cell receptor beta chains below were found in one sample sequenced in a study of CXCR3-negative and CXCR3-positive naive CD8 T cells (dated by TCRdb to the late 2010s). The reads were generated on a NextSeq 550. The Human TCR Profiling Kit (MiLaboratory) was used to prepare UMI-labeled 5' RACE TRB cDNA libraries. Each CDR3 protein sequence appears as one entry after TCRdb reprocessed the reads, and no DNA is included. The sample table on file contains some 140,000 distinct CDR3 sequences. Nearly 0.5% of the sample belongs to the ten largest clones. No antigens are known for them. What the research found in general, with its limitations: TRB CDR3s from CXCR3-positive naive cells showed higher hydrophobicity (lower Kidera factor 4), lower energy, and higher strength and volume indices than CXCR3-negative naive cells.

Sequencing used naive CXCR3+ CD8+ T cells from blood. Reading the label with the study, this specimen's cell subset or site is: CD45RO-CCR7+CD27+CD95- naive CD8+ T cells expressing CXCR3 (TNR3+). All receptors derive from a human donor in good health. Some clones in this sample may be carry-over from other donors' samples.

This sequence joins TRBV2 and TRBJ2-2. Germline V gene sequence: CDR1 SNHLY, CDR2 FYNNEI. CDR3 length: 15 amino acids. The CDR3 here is CASSELVQQTGELFF.

The CDR3 sequence: CASSLLGPRTGELFF. The V and J genes are TRBV12-3 or TRBV12-4 and TRBJ2-2; TCRdb's assignment of TRBD2 cannot be checked, as there is no DNA. CDR3 length equals 15 residues.

CDR3 in amino acids: CSVDPDYYGYTF. The V gene is TRBV29-1, the J gene TRBJ1-2. This CDR3 is 12 amino acids long. Per the germline V gene, CDR1 is SQVTM and CDR2 is ANQGSEA.

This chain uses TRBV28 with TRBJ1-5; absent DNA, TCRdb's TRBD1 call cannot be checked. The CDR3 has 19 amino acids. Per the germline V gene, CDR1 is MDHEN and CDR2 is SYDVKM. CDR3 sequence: CASSLLRDRVSRSNQPQHF.

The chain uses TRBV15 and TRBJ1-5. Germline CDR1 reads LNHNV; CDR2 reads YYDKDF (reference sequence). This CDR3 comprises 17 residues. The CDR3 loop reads CATSRDEGLWGYQPQHF. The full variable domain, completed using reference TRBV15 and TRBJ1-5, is DAMVIQNPRYQVTQFGKPVTLSCSQTLNHNVMYWYQQKSSQAPKLLFHYYDKDFNNEADTPDNFQSRRPNTSFCFLDIRSPGLGDTAMYLCATSRDEGLWGYQPQHFGDGTRLSIL.

This CDR3 is CASSPVRLAPWPQYF. The J gene is TRBJ2-5, the V gene TRBV11-2; TCRdb's assignment of TRBD1 cannot be checked, as there is no DNA. Germline CDR1 is SGHAT and CDR2 is FQNNGV. The CDR3 contains 15 residues.

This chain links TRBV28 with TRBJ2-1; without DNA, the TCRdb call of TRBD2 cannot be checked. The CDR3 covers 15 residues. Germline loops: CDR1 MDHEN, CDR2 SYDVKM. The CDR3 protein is CASSPQALAFNEQFF.

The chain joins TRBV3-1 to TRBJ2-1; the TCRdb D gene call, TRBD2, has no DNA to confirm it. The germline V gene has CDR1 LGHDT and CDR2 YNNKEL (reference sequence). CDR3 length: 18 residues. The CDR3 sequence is CASSRGLAEYLSYNEQFF.

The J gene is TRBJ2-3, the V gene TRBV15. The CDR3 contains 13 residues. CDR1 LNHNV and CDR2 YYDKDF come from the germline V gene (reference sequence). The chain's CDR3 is CATSRTSTDTQYF.

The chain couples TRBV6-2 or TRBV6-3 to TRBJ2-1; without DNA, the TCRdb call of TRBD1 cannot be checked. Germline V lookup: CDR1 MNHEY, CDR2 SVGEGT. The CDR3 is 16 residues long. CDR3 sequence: CASSYSNGGGPPGQFF.

The CDR3 sequence: CASSSDWAGELFF. The rearrangement joins TRBV5-1 to TRBJ2-2. Germline V gene lookup returns CDR1 SGHRS and CDR2 YFSETQ. The CDR3 sequence is 13 residues long.

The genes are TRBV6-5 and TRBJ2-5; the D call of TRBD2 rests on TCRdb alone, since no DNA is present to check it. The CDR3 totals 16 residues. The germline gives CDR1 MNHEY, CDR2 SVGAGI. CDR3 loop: CASRRGTSGGQETQYF.

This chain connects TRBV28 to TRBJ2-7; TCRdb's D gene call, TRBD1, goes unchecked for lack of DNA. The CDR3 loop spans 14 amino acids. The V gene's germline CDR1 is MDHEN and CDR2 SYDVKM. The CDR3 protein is CASSLFGGTYEQYF.

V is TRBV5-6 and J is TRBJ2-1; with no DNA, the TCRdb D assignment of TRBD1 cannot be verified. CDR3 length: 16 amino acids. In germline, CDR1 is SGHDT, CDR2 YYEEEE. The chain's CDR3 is CASSLMVGQSYNEQFF. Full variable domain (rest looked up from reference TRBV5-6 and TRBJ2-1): DAGVTQSPTHLIKTRGQQVTLRCSPKSGHDTVSWYQQALGQGPQFIFQYYEEEERQRGNFPDRFSGHQFPNYSSELNVNALLLGDSALYLCASSLMVGQSYNEQFFGPGTRLTVL.

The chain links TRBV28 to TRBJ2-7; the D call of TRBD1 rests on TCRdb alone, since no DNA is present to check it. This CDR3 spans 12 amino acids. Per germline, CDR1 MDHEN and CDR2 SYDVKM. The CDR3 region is CASSFVGGEQYF.

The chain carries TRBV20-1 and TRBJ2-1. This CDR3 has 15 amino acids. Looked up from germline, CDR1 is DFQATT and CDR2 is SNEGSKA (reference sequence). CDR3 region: CSATDRSFSYNEQFF.